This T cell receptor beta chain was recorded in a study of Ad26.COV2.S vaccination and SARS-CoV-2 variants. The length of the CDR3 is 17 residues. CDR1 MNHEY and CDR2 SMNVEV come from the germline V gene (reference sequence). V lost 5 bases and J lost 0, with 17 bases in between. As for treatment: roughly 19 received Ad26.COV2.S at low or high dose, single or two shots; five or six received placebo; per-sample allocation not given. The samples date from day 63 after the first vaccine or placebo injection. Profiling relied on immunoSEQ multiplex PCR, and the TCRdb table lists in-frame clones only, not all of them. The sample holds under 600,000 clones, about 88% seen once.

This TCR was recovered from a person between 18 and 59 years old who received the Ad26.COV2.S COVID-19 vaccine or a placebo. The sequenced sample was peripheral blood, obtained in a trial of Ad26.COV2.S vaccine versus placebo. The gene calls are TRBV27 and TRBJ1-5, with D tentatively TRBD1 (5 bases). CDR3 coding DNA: TGTGCCAGCAGTCCAGGGACGGGGGATTATAGCAATCAGCCCCAGCATTTT. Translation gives CASSPGTGDYSNQPQHF.